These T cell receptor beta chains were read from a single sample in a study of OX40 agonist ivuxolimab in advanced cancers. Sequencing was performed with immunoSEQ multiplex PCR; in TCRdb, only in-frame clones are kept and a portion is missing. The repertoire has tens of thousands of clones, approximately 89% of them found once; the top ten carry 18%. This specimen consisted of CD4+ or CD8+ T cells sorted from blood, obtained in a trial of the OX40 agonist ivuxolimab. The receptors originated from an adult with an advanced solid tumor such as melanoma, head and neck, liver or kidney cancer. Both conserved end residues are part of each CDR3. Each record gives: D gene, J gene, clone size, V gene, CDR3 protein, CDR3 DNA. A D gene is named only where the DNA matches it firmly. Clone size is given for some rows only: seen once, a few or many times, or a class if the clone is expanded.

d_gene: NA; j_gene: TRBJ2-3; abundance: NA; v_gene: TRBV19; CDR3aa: CASSISPAITDTQYF; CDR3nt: TGTGCCAGTAGTATCTCCCCCGCAATCACAGATACGCAGTATTTT
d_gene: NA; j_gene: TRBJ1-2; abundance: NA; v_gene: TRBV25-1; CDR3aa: CASSGEGGPNYGYTF; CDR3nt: TGTGCCAGCAGTGGTGAGGGGGGCCCTAACTATGGCTACACCTTC
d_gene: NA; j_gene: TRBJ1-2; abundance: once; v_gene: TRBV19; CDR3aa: CASSEFENYGYTF; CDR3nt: TGTGCCAGTAGTGAGTTCGAGAACTATGGCTACACCTTC
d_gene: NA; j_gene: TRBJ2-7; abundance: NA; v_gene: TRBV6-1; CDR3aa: CASSEEVAGTYEQYF; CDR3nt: TGTGCCAGCAGTGAAGAGGTTGCGGGGACCTACGAGCAGTACTTC
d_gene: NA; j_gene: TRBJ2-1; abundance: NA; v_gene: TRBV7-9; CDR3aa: CASSLGPPEGKVGNEQFF; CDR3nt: TGTGCCAGCAGCTTAGGTCCACCGGAGGGAAAGGTGGGCAATGAGCAGTTCTTC
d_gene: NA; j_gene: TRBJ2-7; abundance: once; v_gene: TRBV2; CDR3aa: CASKVWQGLYEQYF; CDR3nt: TGTGCCAGCAAAGTGTGGCAGGGTCTCTACGAGCAGTACTTC
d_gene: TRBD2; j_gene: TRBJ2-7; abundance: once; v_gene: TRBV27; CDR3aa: CASSSLAGTAYEQYF; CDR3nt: TGTGCCAGCAGCTCCCTAGCGGGCACCGCCTACGAGCAGTACTTC
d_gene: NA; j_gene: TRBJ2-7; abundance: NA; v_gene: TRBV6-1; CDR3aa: CASSEAWTAVAYEQYF; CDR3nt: TGTGCCAGCAGTGAAGCTTGGACGGCGGTTGCCTACGAGCAGTACTTC
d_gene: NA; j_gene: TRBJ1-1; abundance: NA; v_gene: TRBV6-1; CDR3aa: CASSLTRVNTEAFF; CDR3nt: TGTGCCAGCAGTCTTACAAGGGTGAACACTGAAGCTTTCTTT
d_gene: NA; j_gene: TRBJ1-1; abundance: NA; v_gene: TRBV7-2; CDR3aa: CASSFGSPEAFF; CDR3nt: TGTGCCAGCAGCTTTGGGTCCCCTGAAGCTTTCTTT
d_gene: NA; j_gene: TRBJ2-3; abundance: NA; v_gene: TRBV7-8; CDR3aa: CASSFYGGEFTDTQYF; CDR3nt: TGTGCCAGCAGCTTTTACGGCGGGGAGTTCACAGATACGCAGTATTTT
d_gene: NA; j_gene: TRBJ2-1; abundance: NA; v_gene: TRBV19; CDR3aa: CASTGTYNEQFF; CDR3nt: TGTGCCAGTACAGGGACCTACAATGAGCAGTTCTTC
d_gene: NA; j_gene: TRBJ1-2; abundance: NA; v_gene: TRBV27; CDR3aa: CASSPDRENYGYTF; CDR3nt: TGTGCCAGCAGCCCAGACCGGGAAAACTATGGCTACACCTTC
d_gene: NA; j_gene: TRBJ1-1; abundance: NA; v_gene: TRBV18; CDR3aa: CASSPGGGWTEAFF; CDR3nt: TGTGCCAGCTCACCAGGGGGCGGTTGGACTGAAGCTTTCTTT
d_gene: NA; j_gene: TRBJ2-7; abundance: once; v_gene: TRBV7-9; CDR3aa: CASSPTPSYEQYF; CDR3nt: TGTGCCAGCAGTCCTACCCCCAGCTACGAGCAGTACTTC
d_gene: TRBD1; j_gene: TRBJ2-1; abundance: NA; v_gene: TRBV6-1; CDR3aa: CASSSGTGVGNEQFF; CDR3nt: TGTGCCAGCAGTTCCGGGACAGGGGTGGGTAATGAGCAGTTCTTC
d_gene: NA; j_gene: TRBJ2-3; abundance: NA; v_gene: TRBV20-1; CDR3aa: CSAWGDTQYF; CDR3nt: TGCAGTGCTTGGGGGGATACGCAGTATTTT
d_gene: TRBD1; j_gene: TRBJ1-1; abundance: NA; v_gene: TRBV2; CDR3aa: CAAYRGMNTEAFF; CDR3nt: TGTGCCGCATACAGGGGGATGAACACTGAAGCTTTCTTT
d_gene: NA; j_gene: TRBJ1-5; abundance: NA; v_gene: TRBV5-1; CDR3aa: CASSFGGSNQPQHF; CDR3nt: TGCGCCAGCAGCTTTGGGGGAAGCAATCAGCCCCAGCATTTT
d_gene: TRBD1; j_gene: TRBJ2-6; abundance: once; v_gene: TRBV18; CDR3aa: CASSPIEGAAGANVLTF; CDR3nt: TGTGCCAGCTCACCAATAGAGGGGGCGGCTGGGGCCAACGTCCTGACTTTC